One and the same sample provided the 18 T cell receptor beta chains below, sequenced in a study of cytomegalovirus exposure and HLA in healthy donors. Primers: 60 Vbeta forward and 13 Jbeta reverse. Using immunoSEQ multiplex PCR, the repertoire was profiled, and TCRdb retains in-frame clones only, with some absent. Here the sample spans a few hundred thousand clones, roughly 80% being singletons. Source material: PBMCs. These receptors were obtained from a girl between 2 and 10 years old in good health and CMV-seronegative.

The V and J genes are TRBV18 and TRBJ2-7, with D possibly being TRBD1 (6 bases). This CDR3 contains 12 residues. The germline gives CDR1 KGHSH, CDR2 LQKENI. With 5 bases removed from V and 5 bases from J, the gap between germline ends came to 10 bases. The CDR3 sequence: CASSGKGDEQYF. The CDR3 DNA is TGTGCCAGCTCAGGAAAGGGGGACGAGCAGTACTTC.

In this sample, this clone turned up a few times. The V gene is TRBV6-1, the J gene TRBJ2-7; 7 nucleotides agree with TRBD2. The length of the CDR3 is 19 residues. Losses at the gene ends were 0 bases for V and 9 bases for J; bases not matched to a gene: 23. Germline V gene data show CDR1 as MNHNS and CDR2 as SASEGT. CDR3 in DNA: TGTGCCAGCAGTGAAGCCATTGGTTACCTAGCGGTGCACTTTCTTGGGCAGTACTTC. Its translation is CASSEAIGYLAVHFLGQYF.

The chain uses TRBV27 and TRBJ2-7; D might be TRBD1 (5 bases). The CDR3 runs to 13 residues. Germline V gene sequence: CDR1 MNHEY, CDR2 SMNVEV (reference sequence). V lost 8 bases and J lost 2, with 13 bases in between. The CDR3 DNA follows: TGTGCCAGCGGCATACAGGCAGCCTACGAGCAGTACTTC. Translating gives CASGIQAAYEQYF.

The chain combines TRBV10-3 with TRBJ1-2, with D unclear. The CDR3 extends over 13 amino acids. Germline V gene data show CDR1 as ENHRY and CDR2 as SYGVKD. Trimming pared 10 bases from V and 0 bases from J, leaving 12 bases between. The CDR3 loop is CATYSPTNYGYTF. In DNA form, the CDR3 reads TGTGCCACCTACAGCCCAACTAACTATGGCTACACCTTC.

V and J are TRBV6-1 and TRBJ2-3; 10 bases fit TRBD2. Germline loops: CDR1 MNHNS, CDR2 SASEGT. V lost 7 bases, J lost 2 bases, and 6 bases stayed unmatched. The CDR3 covers 15 residues. The DNA of the CDR3 is TGTGCCAGCACCAGAGCGGGGGGGACCACAGATACGCAGTATTTT. It encodes CASTRAGGTTDTQYF.

The CDR3 spells CASSLMGPGTDTQYF. CDR3 coding DNA: TGCGCCAGCAGCTTGATGGGGCCCGGCACAGATACGCAGTATTTT. The chain joins TRBV5-1 to TRBJ2-3, with a possible D match to TRBD1 (5 bases). The germline V gene has CDR1 SGHRS and CDR2 YFSETQ. Trimming shortened V by 1 base and J by 1 base, and 10 bases separated the two germline ends. This CDR3 has 15 residues.

The chain links TRBV29-1 to TRBJ1-3, with D unresolved. The CDR3 has 13 amino acids. Germline loops: CDR1 SQVTM, CDR2 ANQGSEA. V dropped 7 bases and J dropped 0 bases, with 10 bases sitting between them. The CDR3 loop reads CSAMTLSGNTIYF. The CDR3 bases are TGCAGCGCGATGACACTCTCTGGAAACACCATATATTTT.

This clone was seen more than once but under ten times. The chain has TRBV5-6 and TRBJ2-5; no reliable D call. V was trimmed by 2 bases and J by 4 bases, leaving 6 bases between them. Germline V CDR1 and CDR2: SGHDT, YYEEEE. There are 12 residues in the CDR3. CDR3 bases: TGTGCCAGCAGCTTAAGGAGAGAGACCCAGTACTTC. It yields the protein CASSLRRETQYF.

The rearrangement joins TRBV4-2 to TRBJ1-2, with TRBD1 matching over 10 bases. The CDR3 runs to 18 residues. The germline V gene encodes CDR1 LGHNA and CDR2 YNFKEQ. The J segment lost 0 bases and the V segment lost 0 bases, leaving 7 bases of the junction unmatched. For the CDR3, the DNA is TGTGCCAGCAGCCAAGATCCCGACAGGGGGCAGACTAACTATGGCTACACCTTC. This sequence encodes CASSQDPDRGQTNYGYTF.

The chain couples TRBV29-1 to TRBJ1-3; TRBD1 matches at 9 bases. Germline lookup yields CDR1 SQVTM and CDR2 ANQGSEA. The CDR3 is 15 residues long. V lost 7 bases to trimming and J lost 1 base; unmatched junction nucleotides: 8. For the CDR3, the DNA is TGCAGCGCCTCCCTCGGGACAGGGTCTGGAAACACCATATATTTT. Translation gives CSASLGTGSGNTIYF.

This chain uses TRBV7-9 with TRBJ1-2; 7 nucleotides agree with TRBD1. The CDR3 is 16 residues long. V was clipped by 1 base and J by 4 bases; unmatched bases: 9. The germline gives CDR1 SEHNR, CDR2 FQNEAQ (reference sequence). The CDR3 nucleotides are TGTGCCAGCAGCTTAGAAGGCATCGCAGGGGGCTATGGCTACACCTTC. As protein: CASSLEGIAGGYGYTF.

V usage is TRBV19 and J usage is TRBJ1-4; D is unresolved. The V and J ends lost 3 bases and 11 bases respectively, with 10 bases between them. There are 12 residues in the CDR3. The germline CDR1 and CDR2 sequences are LNHDA and SQIVND (reference sequence). CDR3 sequence reads: CASSMDPGKLFF. The CDR3 DNA follows: TGTGCCAGTAGTATGGACCCGGGGAAACTGTTTTTT.

This clone was detected once. The chain is built from TRBV29-1 and TRBJ2-5; 7 bases are shared with TRBD1. The J call is uncertain, as TRBJ2-7 better fits the DNA end. The germline CDR1 and CDR2 sequences are SQVTM and ANQGSEA. This CDR3 is 13 amino acids long. CDR3 in DNA: TGCAGCGTACAACCGGGACAGTCCTACGAGCAGTACTTC. Its translation is CSVQPGQSYEQYF.

The chain has TRBV25-1 and TRBJ1-1, with 8 positions matching TRBD1. CDR1 is MGHDK and CDR2 is SYGVNS in the germline V gene. The CDR3 has 16 amino acids. The junction had 9 bases not matched to a gene; V was cut back by 3 bases and J by 3 bases. CDR3 loop: CASSESPSTGDTEAFF. The CDR3 coding sequence is TGTGCCAGCAGTGAGTCTCCCTCGACAGGGGACACTGAAGCTTTCTTT.

The chain uses TRBV7-6 and TRBJ1-6; D may be TRBD1 (5 bases). This CDR3 is 13 amino acids long. Germline loops: CDR1 SGHVS, CDR2 FNYEAQ. With 5 bases removed from V and 8 bases from J, the gap between germline ends came to 10 bases. The CDR3, as DNA: TGTGCCAGCAGCAGAGACAGCGATTCACCCCTCCACTTT. Protein: CASSRDSDSPLHF.

V gene TRBV9 combines with J gene TRBJ2-5, with 10 bases that match TRBD2. V gave up 1 base and J gave up 0 bases; unmatched junction bases: 6. Germline V gives CDR1 SGDLS, CDR2 YYNGEE. There are 17 residues in the CDR3. CDR3 loop: CASSVWILAGDQETQYF. CDR3 nucleotide sequence: TGTGCCAGCAGCGTATGGATTCTAGCGGGGGACCAAGAGACCCAGTACTTC.

This clone showed up just once. The CDR3: CASSLEALPSGGYNEQFF. CDR3 nucleotides: TGTGCCAGCAGCTTAGAAGCGTTGCCTAGCGGGGGTTACAATGAGCAGTTCTTC. The chain is built from TRBV7-2 and TRBJ2-1, with 10 bases that match TRBD2. The germline V gene has CDR1 SGHTA and CDR2 FQGNSA. The V and J ends lost 1 base and 4 bases, in that order; junction bases with no gene match: 10. The CDR3 sequence is 18 residues long. The full variable domain, in which reference TRBV7-2 and TRBJ2-1 provide the parts outside the CDR3, is GAGVSQSPSNKVTEKGKDVELRCDPISGHTALYWYRQSLGQGLEFLIYFQGNSAPDKSGLPSDRFSAERTGGSVSTLTIQRTQQEDSAVYLCASSLEALPSGGYNEQFFGPGTRLTVL.

The gene calls are TRBV10-3 and TRBJ1-5; tentatively, D is TRBD1 (5 bases). In germline, CDR1 is ENHRY, CDR2 SYGVKD. The CDR3 runs 12 residues. V was pared by 5 bases and J by 7 bases, with 9 bases between. The CDR3, as DNA: TGTGCCATCAGTTCAGGGCGGCAGCCCCAGCATTTT. It encodes CAISSGRQPQHF.